These 22 T cell receptor beta chains were all obtained from the same sample, sequenced in a study of human T cells and chemical hapten exposure. In TCRdb, the RACE reads were re-called with MiXCR into one record per CDR3 protein. The table has around 150,000 distinct CDR3 sequences, more than 12% seen once. The time point is: patch test 1, 2 weeks after DPC sensitization. Stated treatment: therapeutic diphenylcyclopropenone sensitization with weekly scalp DPC. Sequences were derived from whole blood, sampled in connection with sensitization to the hapten diphenylcyclopropenone (DPC). Receptors were obtained from a woman aged 25-40 years with alopecia areata. Some clones in this sample may be carry-over from other donors' samples.

The chain couples TRBV3-1 to TRBJ2-4; TRBD2 might be the D (6 bases). The CDR3 spans 15 residues. Germline loops: CDR1 LGHDT, CDR2 YNNKEL (reference sequence). V was clipped by 2 bases and J by 2 bases, with 10 bases between them. CDR3 protein: CASSQTSLTKNIQYF. CDR3 DNA sequence: TGTGCCAGCAGCCAAACTAGCCTTACCAAAAACATTCAGTACTTC. Combining the CDR3 with reference TRBV3-1 and TRBJ2-4 gives the whole variable domain DTAVSQTPKYLVTQMGNDKSIKCEQNLGHDTMYWYKQDSKKFLKIMFSYNNKELIINETVPNRFSPKSPDKAHLNLHINSLELGDSAVYFCASSQTSLTKNIQYFGAGTRLSVL.

This clonotype appeared many times. The rearrangement joins TRBV5-6 to TRBJ2-1, with 7 bases matching TRBD2. The germline gives CDR1 SGHDT, CDR2 YYEEEE. Trimming at V came to 5 bases and at J to 2 bases, leaving 7 bases not matched to a gene. The CDR3 runs to 15 residues. Written as DNA, the CDR3 is TGTGCCAGCAGACTTCTCAGCGGGACCTACAATGAGCAGTTCTTC. Translation gives CASRLLSGTYNEQFF.

The rearrangement uses TRBV20-1 and TRBJ1-5; TRBD1 aligns across 7 bases. The CDR3 consists of 13 residues. V trimming: 3 bases; J trimming: 7 bases; junction bases outside the gene matches: 6. Germline CDR1 reads DFQATT; CDR2 reads SNEGSKA (reference sequence). CDR3 region: CSASEGARQPQHF. The CDR3 region has the DNA TGCAGTGCTAGTGAGGGGGCGCGGCAGCCCCAGCATTTT.

There are a few counts of this clonotype. This chain links TRBV10-3 with TRBJ1-2, with 7 bases aligning to TRBD1. In germline, CDR1 is ENHRY, CDR2 SYGVKD. The J segment lost 0 bases and the V segment lost 9 bases, leaving 4 bases of the junction unmatched. The CDR3 consists of 13 residues. This CDR3 is CAIATGTNYGYTF. The CDR3 DNA follows: TGTGCCATAGCGACAGGGACTAACTATGGCTACACCTTC.

This clonotype was seen at least ten times. The rearrangement uses TRBV11-3 and TRBJ2-2; no definite D call. The germline gives CDR1 SGHNT, CDR2 YENEEA. CDR3 size: 11 residues. The V and J ends lost 5 bases and 5 bases respectively, with 3 bases between them. The CDR3 DNA follows: TGTGCCAGCAGCCGAACCGGGGAGCTGTTTTTT. Amino acids: CASSRTGELFF.

This clonotype has a handful of counts. V is TRBV27 and J is TRBJ2-7; 7 bases align to TRBD1. This CDR3 has 15 amino acids. The junction had 9 bases not matched to a gene; V was cut back by 6 bases and J by 1 base. Germline CDR1 is MNHEY and CDR2 is SMNVEV (reference sequence). The CDR3 DNA sequence: TGTGCCAGCAGACCCGGGACAGACCCTTCCTACGAGCAGTACTTC. Translating gives CASRPGTDPSYEQYF.

This clonotype was recorded at least ten times. The chain combines TRBV4-2 with TRBJ2-3; D might be TRBD1 or TRBD2, each matching 5 bases. Per germline, CDR1 LGHNA and CDR2 YNFKEQ. The CDR3 extends over 13 amino acids. Trimming took off 1 base at V and 5 bases at J, with 7 bases between the two ends. This CDR3 is CASSQAGRDTQYF. The CDR3 region has the DNA TGTGCCAGCAGCCAAGCAGGGAGAGATACGCAGTATTTT.

This clonotype was seen a few times. The rearrangement joins TRBV20-1 to TRBJ2-1; 9 nucleotides match TRBD2. Germline-derived CDR1 and CDR2 are DFQATT and SNEGSKA (reference sequence). The CDR3 is made up of 15 amino acids. V trimming: 2 bases; J trimming: 3 bases; junction bases outside the gene matches: 5. The CDR3 DNA follows: TGCAGTGCTAGACCCCTAGCGGGGCTCTACAATGAGCAGTTCTTC. This sequence encodes CSARPLAGLYNEQFF.

This clonotype came up many times. This sequence joins TRBV6-5 and TRBJ2-6; 8 bases line up with TRBD1. The CDR3 has 16 amino acids. Germline CDR1 MNHEY, CDR2 SVGAGI. The V and J ends lost 2 bases and 4 bases, in that order; junction bases with no gene match: 4. In DNA, the CDR3 is TGTGCCAGCAGTTACGACAGGGGACTGGGGGCCAACGTCCTGACTTTC. Amino acids: CASSYDRGLGANVLTF.

This clonotype was seen ten or more times. This CDR3 reads CASSYGRDRSSYNSPLHF. CDR3 coding DNA: TGTGCCAGCAGTTACGGTCGCGACAGGAGCTCCTATAATTCACCCCTCCACTTT. The gene calls are TRBV6-5 and TRBJ1-6, with D possibly TRBD1 on 6 matching bases. The CDR3 length is 18 residues. Trimming removed 2 bases from V and 0 bases from J, with 14 bases in between. The germline V gene has CDR1 MNHEY and CDR2 SVGAGI.

This clonotype was seen ten or more times. V gene TRBV5-1 combines with J gene TRBJ2-7, with TRBD1 matching 7 bases. V was clipped by 4 bases and J by 4 bases; unmatched bases: 14. The CDR3 loop spans 16 amino acids. Germline V gene lookup returns CDR1 SGHRS and CDR2 YFSETQ. DNA for the CDR3: TGCGCCAGCAGCCAAGACAGGGAGCTGATTGAATACGAGCAGTACTTC. As protein: CASSQDRELIEYEQYF.

This sequence joins TRBV29-1 and TRBJ2-7, with 9 bases that match TRBD1. The length of the CDR3 is 13 residues. With V trimmed by 6 bases and J by 3 bases, 6 bases remained unmatched. CDR1 and CDR2 from the germline V gene are SQVTM and ANQGSEA. The CDR3, as DNA: TGCAGCGTCCACGGACAGGGGCGCTACGAGCAGTACTTC. Translating it yields CSVHGQGRYEQYF.

This clonotype was detected a few times. The rearrangement uses TRBV5-1 and TRBJ2-3; D not resolved. V was clipped by 0 bases and J by 3 bases, with 5 bases between them. Germline lookup yields CDR1 SGHRS and CDR2 YFSETQ. This CDR3 contains 13 residues. CDR3 DNA: TGCGCCAGCAGCTTGGAACCTACAGATACGCAGTATTTT. Its protein is CASSLEPTDTQYF.

This clonotype was seen a few times. The genes are TRBV6-2 or TRBV6-3 and TRBJ1-1, with unresolved D. The CDR3 is made up of 14 amino acids. The V end was cut by 4 bases, the J end by 6 bases, with 15 bases between. Germline values: CDR1 MNHEY, CDR2 SVGEGT. In DNA, the CDR3 is TGTGCCAGCAGTTTCGCGGGAAGTTTCGCTGAAGCTTTCTTT. It is translated as CASSFAGSFAEAFF.

This chain uses TRBV5-1 with TRBJ1-6; 9 bases align to TRBD1. Germline CDR1 SGHRS, CDR2 YFSETQ. CDR3 size: 15 residues. V shed 4 bases, J shed 5 bases, and the junction held 4 bases outside the gene matches. The CDR3, as DNA: TGCGCCAGCAGCCCGGGGGACAGGGATAATTCACCCCTCCACTTT. This encodes CASSPGDRDNSPLHF.

This clonotype was observed many times. The rearrangement uses TRBV5-1 and TRBJ2-1; TRBD2 matches 13 bases. The CDR3 is 15 residues long. The trim removed 0 bases at V and 10 bases at J, leaving 4 bases unmatched. Germline V gene lookup returns CDR1 SGHRS and CDR2 YFSETQ. The DNA of the CDR3 is TGCGCCAGCAGCTTGGAGGGACTAGCGGGAAGGGAGCAGTTCTTC. Translation gives CASSLEGLAGREQFF.

This clonotype has at least ten counts. This chain uses TRBV4-3 with TRBJ1-2; D unclear. V shed 0 bases and J shed 8 bases, with 16 bases lying between them. Per the germline V gene, CDR1 is LGHNA and CDR2 is YSLEER. The CDR3 contains 15 residues. The CDR3: CASSQDWGTDYGYTF. CDR3 in DNA: TGCGCCAGCAGCCAAGATTGGGGAACAGATTACGGCTACACCTTC.

This clonotype has a handful of counts. This chain's CDR3 is CASSPPARSGRGGTDTQYF. The CDR3 nucleotides are TGTGCCAGCAGCCCTCCCGCCCGTAGCGGGAGGGGAGGCACAGATACGCAGTATTTT. V is TRBV5-5 and J is TRBJ2-3; TRBD2 matches 11 bases. This CDR3 spans 19 amino acids. V was clipped by 4 bases and J by 1 base; unmatched bases: 14. The germline gives CDR1 SGHKS, CDR2 YYEKEE (reference sequence).

This clonotype was observed many times. V gene TRBV4-2 combines with J gene TRBJ2-1, with 11 bases fitting TRBD2. CDR1 and CDR2 (germline): LGHNA, YNFKEQ. There are 18 residues in the CDR3. Germline trimming cut 1 base from V and 5 bases from J; bases unmatched to any gene: 10. Written as DNA, the CDR3 is TGTGCCAGCAGCCAAGGATTTAGCGGGGGGGCCGAGGACAATGAGCAGTTCTTC. This gives the protein CASSQGFSGGAEDNEQFF.

The gene calls are TRBV4-3 and TRBJ1-1; 8 bases match TRBD1. The CDR3 runs to 15 residues. Trimming removed 0 bases from V and 7 bases from J; junction bases left unmatched: 7. Germline-derived CDR1 and CDR2 are LGHNA and YSLEER. CDR3 in amino acids: CASSQDRTGSLEAFF. The CDR3 region has the DNA TGCGCCAGCAGCCAAGACCGGACAGGGAGCCTTGAAGCTTTCTTT.

This clonotype was found many times. The CDR3 DNA is TGTGCCAGCAGTTCTCCCTCACTAGCGGGGTCCTACAATGAGCAGTTCTTC. It codes for CASSSPSLAGSYNEQFF. This sequence joins TRBV6-2 or TRBV6-3 and TRBJ2-1, with 10 bases aligning to TRBD2. CDR1 is MNHEY and CDR2 is SVGEGT in the germline V gene. V trimming: 4 bases; J trimming: 1 base; junction bases outside the gene matches: 7. The CDR3 loop spans 17 amino acids.

This clonotype was picked up many times. V usage is TRBV3-1 and J usage is TRBJ2-7, with 7 bases identical to TRBD1. Per germline, CDR1 LGHDT and CDR2 YNNKEL (reference sequence). The CDR3 totals 17 residues. The junction had 17 bases not matched to a gene; V was cut back by 4 bases and J by 5 bases. The CDR3 loop is CASSPRDRRTLLDEQYF. The DNA of the CDR3 is TGTGCCAGCAGCCCCCGGGACAGAAGGACGTTATTGGACGAGCAGTACTTC.